A single sample is the source of the 18 T cell receptor beta chains below, sequenced in a study of cytomegalovirus exposure and HLA in healthy donors. Researchers ran the PCR with 60 Vbeta and 13 Jbeta primers. The method was immunoSEQ multiplex PCR; TCRdb's version includes in-frame clones alone and lacks a portion of them. The table has 90,000 to 110,000 clones, about 15% seen once. Sequencing was carried out using PBMCs. The receptors shown here come from a female donor in good health and CMV-seronegative.

CDR3 nucleotide sequence: TGCGCCAGCAGCCCCTACGGCGGGGGGCTCTACGAGCAGTACTTC. The encoded protein is CASSPYGGGLYEQYF. The rearrangement links TRBV4-1 to TRBJ2-7; TRBD2 agrees at 8 bases. J lost 3 bases, V lost 4 bases, and 8 bases had no gene match. CDR3 length: 15 amino acids. From germline, CDR1 is MGHRA and CDR2 YSYEKL.

The gene calls are TRBV18 and TRBJ1-2; D is possibly TRBD1 (6 bases). This CDR3 contains 16 residues. Germline V gene lookup returns CDR1 KGHSH and CDR2 LQKENI. Trimming took off 5 bases at V and 6 bases at J, with 22 bases between the two ends. CDR3 nucleotides: TGTGCCAGCTCAACCACCGGGACACAATGGGTTAATGGCTACACCTTC. The encoded protein is CASSTTGTQWVNGYTF.

The J gene is TRBJ2-1, the V gene TRBV27; 8 bases map to TRBD1. Germline assignment: CDR1 MNHEY and CDR2 SMNVEV (reference sequence). The CDR3 is 15 residues long. The V gene end was trimmed by 5 bases and the J gene end by 9 bases; junction bases not matched to a gene: 12. CDR3 sequence: CASSTPGRGRGEQFF. The CDR3 DNA reads TGTGCCAGCAGTACCCCAGGCAGGGGGCGAGGTGAGCAGTTCTTC.

The rearrangement links TRBV7-9 to TRBJ1-2; 11 bases fit TRBD1. The germline CDR1 and CDR2 sequences are SEHNR and FQNEAQ (reference sequence). This CDR3 is built from 16 residues. The junction had 7 bases not matched to a gene; V was cut back by 2 bases and J by 5 bases. The DNA for the CDR3 is TGTGCCAGCAGCTTAAAGCCGGACAGGGGGCTTTATGGCTACACCTTC. Protein sequence: CASSLKPDRGLYGYTF.

A word on this clone: The identical CDR3 is also encoded by other nucleotide sequences in the sample. The chain couples TRBV10-3 to TRBJ1-4; maybe TRBD1 (5 bases). The CDR3 is made up of 13 amino acids. The germline V gene encodes CDR1 ENHRY and CDR2 SYGVKD. Trimming pared 11 bases from V and 4 bases from J, leaving 14 bases between. The CDR3 nucleotides are TGTGCCGCGCGACGGGGGGATAATGAAAAACTGTTTTTT. This translates into CAARRGDNEKLFF.

The chain employs TRBV5-1 and TRBJ2-1; TRBD2 matches at 10 bases. CDR1 is SGHRS, CDR2 YFSETQ, per germline. Trimming took 4 bases from V and 0 from J; bases not matched to a gene: 7. The CDR3 sequence is 17 residues long. The CDR3 loop is CASSHGLAASSYNEQFF. CDR3 DNA sequence: TGCGCCAGCAGCCACGGACTAGCGGCTAGCTCCTACAATGAGCAGTTCTTC.

The CDR3 sequence: CASSTRQGNQPQHF. The CDR3 DNA reads as TGTGCCAGTAGTACCCGACAGGGGAATCAGCCCCAGCATTTT. The rearrangement uses TRBV19 and TRBJ1-5, with 8 bases fitting TRBD1. Germline trimming cut 4 bases from V and 4 bases from J; bases unmatched to any gene: 3. The CDR3 sequence is 14 residues long. Germline V gene data show CDR1 as LNHDA and CDR2 as SQIVND (reference sequence).

CDR3 residues: CASSPGRGENTEAFF. The CDR3 DNA sequence: TGTGCCAGCTCACCAGGCAGGGGGGAGAACACTGAAGCTTTCTTT. The chain joins TRBV18 to TRBJ1-1; TRBD1 aligns across 7 bases. J was trimmed by 1 base and V by 2 bases; bases with no gene match: 4. The CDR3 is made up of 15 amino acids. The germline V gene has CDR1 KGHSH and CDR2 LQKENI.

V and J are TRBV6-5 and TRBJ1-2, with a tentative D call TRBD1 (5 bases). The germline V gene has CDR1 MNHEY and CDR2 SVGAGI. The CDR3 covers 15 residues. V lost 2 bases, J lost 6 bases, and 16 bases lay in between. CDR3 sequence (DNA): TGTGCCAGCAGTTACGGGCGGGGCGTTTACAATGGCTACACCTTC. Encoded protein: CASSYGRGVYNGYTF.

This clone was counted a few times. The chain employs TRBV28 and TRBJ2-7, with TRBD2 as a possible D gene (5 bases). Germline V gives CDR1 MDHEN, CDR2 SYDVKM. Between the trimmed V and J ends, which lost 5 bases and 4 bases, there was a span of 12 bases. The CDR3 has 13 residues. CDR3 residues: CASSHRGAYEQYF. As DNA, the CDR3 is TGTGCCAGCAGTCACCGGGGTGCGTACGAGCAGTACTTC.

This clone was seen only a few times. CDR3 in amino acids: CAWSVPKAGGSYEQYF. The CDR3 nucleotides are TGTGCCTGGAGTGTACCTAAGGCGGGAGGGTCCTACGAGCAGTACTTC. The rearrangement links TRBV30 to TRBJ2-7; 9 positions agree with TRBD2. The CDR3 has 16 amino acids. With 0 bases clipped from V and 1 base from J, the junction kept 7 bases outside the gene matches. Germline CDR1 and CDR2: GTSNPN and SVGIG (reference sequence). The full variable domain, completed using reference TRBV30 and TRBJ2-7, is SQTIHQWPATLVQPVGSPLSLECTVEGTSNPNLYWYRQAAGRGLQLLFYSVGIGQISSEVPQNLSASRPQDRQFILSSKKLLLSDSGFYLCAWSVPKAGGSYEQYFGPGTRLTVT.

This chain connects TRBV19 to TRBJ2-2, with no clear D. Trimming stripped 4 bases from V and 7 bases from J, with 10 bases between. Germline V gene sequence: CDR1 LNHDA, CDR2 SQIVND (reference sequence). This CDR3 spans 13 amino acids. CDR3 residues: CASSTTVIGELFF. The CDR3 bases are TGTGCCAGTAGTACGACTGTTATCGGGGAGCTGTTTTTT. The whole variable domain, filled in from reference TRBV19 and TRBJ2-2, reads DGGITQSPKYLFRKEGQNVTLSCEQNLNHDAMYWYRQDPGQGLRLIYYSQIVNDFQKGDIAEGYSVSREKKESFPLTVTSAQKNPTAFYLCASSTTVIGELFFGEGSRLTVL.

V gene TRBV2 combines with J gene TRBJ2-7; TRBD1 aligns across 11 bases. The V segment lost 2 bases and the J segment 7 bases; nucleotides outside the gene matches: 7. The CDR3 is made up of 15 amino acids. Looked up from germline, CDR1 is SNHLY and CDR2 is FYNNEI. CDR3 residues: CASSEWTGGAGEQYF. The CDR3, as DNA: TGTGCCAGCAGTGAATGGACAGGGGGCGCCGGGGAGCAGTACTTC.

This clone was observed once. This sequence joins TRBV2 and TRBJ1-3, with 7 bases fitting TRBD1. Germline CDR1 and CDR2: SNHLY and FYNNEI. V gave up 6 bases and J gave up 0 bases; unmatched junction bases: 5. The CDR3 length is 15 residues. Here the CDR3 DNA reads TGTGCCAGCAGAGACAGGGTACTCTCTGGAAACACCATATATTTT. This encodes CASRDRVLSGNTIYF.

Here the CDR3 reads CASSQDRTGQITDTQYF. The CDR3 nucleotides are TGCGCCAGCAGCCAAGACCGCACCGGACAGATCACAGATACGCAGTATTTT. The chain has TRBV4-3 and TRBJ2-3, with a weak D call TRBD1 (6 bases). V was shortened by 0 bases and J by 2 bases, with 15 bases between the two germline ends. The length of the CDR3 is 17 residues. From germline, CDR1 is LGHNA and CDR2 YSLEER.

This clone occurred a few times. V is TRBV9 and J is TRBJ2-3, with TRBD2 identical over 12 bases. Trimming at V came to 0 bases and at J to 5 bases, leaving 4 bases not matched to a gene. CDR3 length equals 16 residues. Per the germline V gene, CDR1 is SGDLS and CDR2 is YYNGEE. In DNA form, the CDR3 reads TGTGCCAGCAGCGTAGCTAGCGGGGGGGCCATAGATACGCAGTATTTT. Encoded protein: CASSVASGGAIDTQYF.

The chain recombines TRBV5-1 with TRBJ2-7; TRBD1 matches at 7 bases. The CDR3 runs 13 residues. Germline CDR1 reads SGHRS; CDR2 reads YFSETQ. V dropped 0 bases and J dropped 6; count of bases not matched to a gene: 3. In DNA form, the CDR3 reads TGCGCCAGCAGCTTGGCCTGGACAGGCGAGCAGTACTTC. Its translation: CASSLAWTGEQYF.

The rearrangement uses TRBV12-5 and TRBJ2-1; no reliable D call. Trimming removed 2 bases at V and 6 bases at J, with 5 bases between. The CDR3 length is 12 residues. CDR1 is LGHNT and CDR2 is FRNRAP in the germline V gene. The CDR3 coding sequence is TGTGCTAGTGGTTTGCAGATCAATGAGCAGTTCTTC. Its translation is CASGLQINEQFF.